This T cell receptor beta chain was sequenced for a study of T cells of healthy individuals (dated by TCRdb to the late 2010s). Including cysteine and phenylalanine, the CDR3 has 13 amino acids. The DNA shown is the 39-base CDR3, in frame from base 1. The germline V gene specifies KGHSH as CDR1 and LQKENI as CDR2. V is clipped by 6 bases and J by 1 base, and the sequence between their germline boundaries is 7 bases long. Libraries were built with 5' RACE. The reads were generated on an Illumina MiSeq. Starting from the raw public reads, TCRdb applied fastp trimming at Q25, assembled clones with MiXCR and retained in-frame beta chains. One record per CDR3 amino acid sequence lists the most common genes and DNA. The sample yields 100,000 or so distinct CDR3 sequences; around 17% were counted once. The ten largest account for roughly 6.1% of the sample. This clonotype appeared a few times. No cognate antigen has been identified for it. Per-base quality was not reported, and no clone a single base away is much larger than it.

The source of this sequence is a human donor in good health. This chain joins TRBV18 to TRBJ2-1; the D gene is unclear. This receptor carries the CDR3 CASSAPSYNEQFF. In nucleotides, the sequence is TGTGCCAGCTCGGCTCCTTCCTACAATGAGCAGTTCTTC.